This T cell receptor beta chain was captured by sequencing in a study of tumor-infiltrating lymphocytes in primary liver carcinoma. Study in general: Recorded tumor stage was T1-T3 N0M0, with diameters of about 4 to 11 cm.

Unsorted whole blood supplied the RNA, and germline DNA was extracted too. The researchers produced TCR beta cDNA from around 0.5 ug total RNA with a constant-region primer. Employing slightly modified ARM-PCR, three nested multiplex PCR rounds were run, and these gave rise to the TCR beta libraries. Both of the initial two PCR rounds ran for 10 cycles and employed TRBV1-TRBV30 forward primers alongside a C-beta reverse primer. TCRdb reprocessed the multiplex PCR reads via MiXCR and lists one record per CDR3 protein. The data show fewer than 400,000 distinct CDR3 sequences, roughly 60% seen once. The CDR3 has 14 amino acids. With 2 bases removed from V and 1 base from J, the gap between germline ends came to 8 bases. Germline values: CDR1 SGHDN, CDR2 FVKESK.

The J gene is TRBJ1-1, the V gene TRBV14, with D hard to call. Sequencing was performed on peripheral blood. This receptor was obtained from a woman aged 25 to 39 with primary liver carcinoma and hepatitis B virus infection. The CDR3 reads CASSQFSPNTEAFF. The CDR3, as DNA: TGTGCCAGCAGCCAATTCTCCCCGAACACTGAAGCTTTCTTT.